The clone carrying this T cell receptor beta chain was seen at least ten times. What it binds is unknown. Each CDR3 protein gets one entry after TCRdb re-called the 5' RACE reads with MiXCR. Of 40,000 or so distinct CDR3 sequences listed, around 2.5% are singletons. The CDR3 contains 14 residues. CDR1 and CDR2 (germline): SGHTA, FQGNSA. V gave up 2 bases and J gave up 4 bases, with 10 bases separating them. These data originate in a study of neurological immune-mediated disorders. Study context: Disease course was recorded as relapsing-remitting for roughly 31 and secondary progressive for about 9% of the roughly 35 multiple sclerosis patients.

Overall study results and limits: HTLV-1-associated myelopathy had the most TCR clonal expansion, whereas multiple sclerosis had the least (lower than in healthy controls). According to phylogenetic grouping, one related-CDR3 cluster, a possible signature, contained the repertoires of 18 of 34 multiple sclerosis patients.

The source is a man aged 30 to 39 with multiple sclerosis. Source material: PBMCs. This chain uses TRBV7-2 with TRBJ2-3, with D perhaps TRBD1 or TRBD2 (5 bases each). The CDR3 spells CASSLSGTADTQYF. The CDR3 region has the DNA TGTGCCAGCAGCTTATCAGGGACCGCAGATACGCAGTATTTT.